One and the same sample provided the 15 T cell receptor beta chains below, sequenced in a study of OX40 agonist ivuxolimab in advanced cancers. Clones were read by immunoSEQ multiplex PCR, and TCRdb kept only the in-frame ones, dropping some. In the table there are 50,000 to 55,000 clones, approximately 88% of which are singletons. Specimen: CD4+ or CD8+ T cells sorted from blood, collected in a trial of the OX40 agonist ivuxolimab. The receptors here all came from an adult with an advanced solid tumor such as melanoma, head and neck, liver or kidney cancer.

The chain recombines TRBV10-2 with TRBJ2-2; either TRBD1 or TRBD2 may fit D (5 bases each). The CDR3 has 14 amino acids. CDR1 and CDR2 (germline): WSHSY, SAAADI. The V gene lost 2 bases and the J gene lost 4 bases, with 8 bases spanning the gap. The CDR3 DNA is TGCGCCAGCAGTGAGAGTGGGGGCACCGGGGAGCTGTTTTTT. Translating gives CASSESGGTGELFF.

This clone was counted a few times. The gene calls are TRBV30 and TRBJ2-3; 7 bases are shared with TRBD1. J lost 6 bases, V lost 0 bases, and 12 bases had no gene match. The CDR3 is 16 residues long. In germline, CDR1 is GTSNPN, CDR2 SVGIG (reference sequence). This chain's CDR3 is CAWSVLTGPDADTQYF. DNA for the CDR3: TGTGCCTGGAGTGTGTTGACAGGGCCCGATGCGGATACGCAGTATTTT.

J is TRBJ1-2 and V is TRBV18; D is possibly TRBD1 (5 bases). V shed 5 bases and J shed 4 bases, with 17 bases lying between them. Germline V CDR1 and CDR2: KGHSH, LQKENI. The CDR3 length is 15 residues. CDR3 in DNA: TGTGCCAGCTCATCAGGGACCCGCTCGCTCTATGGCTACACCTTC. Translation gives CASSSGTRSLYGYTF.

This clone is classed as medium-sized. The V call is TRBV12-2, the J call TRBJ2-7; the table calls TRBD2, which could not be checked here. TRBV12-2 is a pseudogene segment. The CDR3 has 13 amino acids. The CDR3 reads CASRLESSYEQYF. CDR3 sequence (DNA): TGTGCAAGTCGCTTAGAAAGCTCATACGAGCAGTACTTC.

A single count supports this clone. The chain is built from TRBV4-3 and TRBJ2-3; 9 positions match TRBD1. Germline loops: CDR1 LGHNA, CDR2 YSLEER. V trimming: 4 bases; J trimming: 1 base; junction bases outside the gene matches: 6. The CDR3 is 16 residues long. The chain's CDR3 is CASSRNRGLGTDTQYF. The CDR3 DNA is TGCGCCAGCAGCCGGAACAGGGGGCTCGGCACAGATACGCAGTATTTT.

A remark on this clone: The junction shows a germline mismatch at one end, possibly a read error. This chain uses TRBV18 with TRBJ2-7, with TRBD2 matching over 8 bases. This CDR3 region has 14 residues. From germline, CDR1 is KGHSH and CDR2 LQKENI. CDR3 protein: CASAPGPGGGEQYF. CDR3 DNA: TGTGCCAGCGCACCGGGACCGGGGGGGGGCGAGCAGTACTTC.

This clone was recorded only once. The gene calls are TRBV7-6 and TRBJ1-4; D is possibly TRBD1 (6 bases). This CDR3 has 16 residues. Trimming removed 4 bases at V and 5 bases at J, with 17 bases between. Germline lookup yields CDR1 SGHVS and CDR2 FNYEAQ. The CDR3 loop is CASSSTQGLGNEKLFF. As DNA, the CDR3 is TGTGCCAGCAGCTCCACCCAGGGGCTCGGAAATGAAAAACTGTTTTTT.

The V and J genes are TRBV11-2 and TRBJ2-5; tentatively, D is TRBD1 (5 bases). With 1 base removed from V and 5 bases from J, the gap between germline ends came to 23 bases. There are 18 residues in the CDR3. From germline, CDR1 is SGHAT and CDR2 FQNNGV. CDR3 amino acids: CASSLVSLGPTGWETQYF. In nucleotides, the CDR3 is TGTGCCAGCAGCTTAGTTTCCCTGGGGCCCACGGGCTGGGAGACCCAGTACTTC.

V and J are TRBV18 and TRBJ2-1, with 7 bases fitting TRBD2. The V gene end was trimmed by 6 bases and the J gene end by 7 bases; junction bases not matched to a gene: 12. Germline loops: CDR1 KGHSH, CDR2 LQKENI. This CDR3 region has 15 residues. In DNA, the CDR3 is TGTGCCAGCTCTCCCCTCCCGGGAGGTGGGAATGAGCAGTTCTTC. It yields the protein CASSPLPGGGNEQFF.

The chain is built from TRBV7-7 and TRBJ2-5; 15 positions match TRBD2. Germline trimming cut 5 bases from V and 4 bases from J; bases unmatched to any gene: 2. This CDR3 contains 15 residues. CDR1 and CDR2 (germline): SSHAT, FNYEAQ (reference sequence). CDR3 coding DNA: TGTGCCAGCAGCCGGGGACTAGCGGGAGGAGAGACCCAGTACTTC. Translating it yields CASSRGLAGGETQYF.

This clone has just one count. The gene calls are TRBV4-1 and TRBJ2-5, with 8 bases fitting TRBD2. The end of the DNA is better explained by TRBJ2-7, so the J call may be wrong. The CDR3 totals 13 residues. Germline V gives CDR1 MGHRA, CDR2 YSYEKL. The CDR3 DNA is TGCGCCAGCAGCCCTAGCGGGTCCTACGAGCAGTACTTC. It yields the protein CASSPSGSYEQYF.

The chain is built from TRBV28 and TRBJ1-1; perhaps TRBD1 as D (5 bases). The CDR3 loop spans 13 amino acids. V was trimmed by 7 bases and J by 5 bases, leaving 14 bases between them. Germline CDR1 MDHEN, CDR2 SYDVKM. CDR3 DNA sequence: TGTGCCAGCACCCCCATAGGGGCAACTGAAGCTTTCTTT. Translated, it gives CASTPIGATEAFF.

This chain links TRBV6-1 with TRBJ1-5; D not certain. The CDR3 covers 15 residues. Germline CDR1 is MNHNS and CDR2 is SASEGT. V was cut by 0 bases and J by 6 bases, with 12 bases left in between. CDR3 bases: TGTGCCAGCAGTGAAGCGAGCCTTGGCAGTCAGCCCCAGCATTTT. Protein: CASSEASLGSQPQHF.

This clone was seen ten or more times. J is TRBJ1-4 and V is TRBV5-1; D is uncertain. This CDR3 contains 15 residues. Germline loops: CDR1 SGHRS, CDR2 YFSETQ. V was pared by 0 bases and J by 5 bases, with 11 bases between. The chain's CDR3 is CASSLASEPNEKLFF. The CDR3 DNA reads TGCGCCAGCAGCTTGGCCTCGGAGCCAAATGAAAAACTGTTTTTT.

This chain uses TRBV9 with TRBJ2-1; 11 nucleotides align to TRBD2. V gave up 0 bases and J gave up 7 bases; unmatched junction bases: 3. The CDR3 runs to 15 residues. CDR1 and CDR2 (germline): SGDLS, YYNGEE. The DNA for the CDR3 is TGTGCCAGCAGCGTAGTACTAGCGGGAGTTAATGAGCAGTTCTTC. Translation: CASSVVLAGVNEQFF.